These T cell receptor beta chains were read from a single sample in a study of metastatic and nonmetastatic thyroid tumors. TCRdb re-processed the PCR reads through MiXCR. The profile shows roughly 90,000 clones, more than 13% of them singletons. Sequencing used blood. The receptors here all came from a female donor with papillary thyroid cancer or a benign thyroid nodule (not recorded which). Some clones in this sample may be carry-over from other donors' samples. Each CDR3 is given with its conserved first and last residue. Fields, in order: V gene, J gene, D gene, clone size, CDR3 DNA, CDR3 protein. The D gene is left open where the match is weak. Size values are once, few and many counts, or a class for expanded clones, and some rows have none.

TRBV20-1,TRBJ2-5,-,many,TGCAGTGCAGATGCCGATCCACAAGAGACCCAGTACTTC,CSADADPQETQYF
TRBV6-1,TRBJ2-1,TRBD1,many,TGTGCCAGCAGTAGACAGGGGGCCTACAATGAGCAGTTCTTC,CASSRQGAYNEQFF
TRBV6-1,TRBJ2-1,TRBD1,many,TGTGCCAGCAGTGAAGCTTGGAGACAGGGCGCCTACAATGAGCAGTTCTTC,CASSEAWRQGAYNEQFF
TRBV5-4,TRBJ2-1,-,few,TGTGCCAGCAGCTTGAGGTTCAGGGCCTTGGACAATGAGCAGTTCTTC,CASSLRFRALDNEQFF
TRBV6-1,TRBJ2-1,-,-,TGTGCCAGCAGTGGAATCGGGACACCAAGGAATGAGCAGTTCTTC,CASSGIGTPRNEQFF
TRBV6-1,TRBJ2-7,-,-,TGTGCCAGCAGTCCCGATAACCACCCCGGTGGTGGGCATTACTTC,CASSPDNHPGGGHYF
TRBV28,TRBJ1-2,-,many,TGTGCCACCCTAATGGGGGATGACTTCTATGGCTACACCTTC,CATLMGDDFYGYTF
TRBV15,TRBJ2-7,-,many,TGTGCCACCAGCAGGGGTGTGGGCGAGCAGTACTTC,CATSRGVGEQYF
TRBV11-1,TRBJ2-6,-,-,TGTGCCAGCAGCTTAGCGCTTGGCCCGGGTAACTATGCGGCCAACGTCCTGACTTTC,CASSLALGPGNYAANVLTF
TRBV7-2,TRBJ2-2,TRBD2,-,TGTGCCAGTAGCTCACCGGGACTACTGAGCGGAGAGCTGTTTTTT,CASSSPGLLSGELFF
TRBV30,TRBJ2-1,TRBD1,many,TGTGCCTGGAGTGAGGGACAGGGGATGAGGGAGCAGTTCTTC,CAWSEGQGMREQFF
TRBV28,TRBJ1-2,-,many,TGTGCCAGCACCTCCGAGGGGGGGGACACCTATGGCTACACCTTC,CASTSEGGDTYGYTF
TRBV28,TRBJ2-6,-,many,TGTGCCAGCAGTTTAGTAGGGGCCAACGTCCTGACTTTC,CASSLVGANVLTF
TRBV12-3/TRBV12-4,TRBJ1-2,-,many,TGTGCCAGCAGTTTGTCCCAGGGTGGCTACACCTTC,CASSLSQGGYTF
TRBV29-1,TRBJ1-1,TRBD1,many,TGCAGCGTTGAAGCGTGGACAGGGGTCACTGAAGCTTTCTTT,CSVEAWTGVTEAFF
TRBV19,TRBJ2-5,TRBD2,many,TGTGCCAGTAGTAGAACTAGCGGGGGCGAGACCCAGTACTTC,CASSRTSGGETQYF
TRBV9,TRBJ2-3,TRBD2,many,TGTGCCAGCAGCCGAATTGGCGGGGGGGCCCGGGATACGCAGTATTTT,CASSRIGGGARDTQYF
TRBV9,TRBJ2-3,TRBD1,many,TGTGCCAGCAGCGCCGGGACAGGGCCCACAGATACGCAGTATTTT,CASSAGTGPTDTQYF
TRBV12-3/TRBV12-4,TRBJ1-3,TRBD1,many,TGTGCCAGCAAGGGCAGGGGGCGAGGAAACACCATATATTTT,CASKGRGRGNTIYF
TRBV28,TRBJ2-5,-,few,TGTGCCAGCAGTCCTAGTTTCTATGACAGGTTGGTGGGTACCCAGTACTTC,CASSPSFYDRLVGTQYF
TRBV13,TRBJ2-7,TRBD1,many,TGTGCCAGCAGCTTTCGGGGACAGGGCGGGGAGCAGTACTTC,CASSFRGQGGEQYF
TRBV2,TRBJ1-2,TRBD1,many,TGTGCCAGCACCTCGACAGGGCCGAACTATGGCTACACCTTC,CASTSTGPNYGYTF
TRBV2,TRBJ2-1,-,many,TGTGCCAGCAGTGAGAACCCTCAGGGAGTTGGGCAGTTCTTC,CASSENPQGVGQFF
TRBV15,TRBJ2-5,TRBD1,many,TGTGCCACCAGCCGTTCGGACAGGGTGGGGGAGACCCAGTACTTC,CATSRSDRVGETQYF
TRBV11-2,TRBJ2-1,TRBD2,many,TGTGCCAGCAGCATAACTAGCGGGGGGAACAATGAGCAGTTCTTC,CASSITSGGNNEQFF
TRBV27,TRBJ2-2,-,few,TGTGCCAGCAGTCGGGGTTACACCGGGGATCTTTTTTTT,CASSRGYTGDLFF
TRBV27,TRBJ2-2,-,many,TGTGCCAGCAGGAGGACTCCGAACACCGGGGAGCTGTTTTTT,CASRRTPNTGELFF
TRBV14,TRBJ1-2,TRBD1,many,TGTGCCAGCAGCCAAGATTTTTTTACCACCAGGACCCGGGACAGGGTCTATGGCTACACCTTC,CASSQDFFTTRTRDRVYGYTF
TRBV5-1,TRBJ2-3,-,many,TGCGCCAGCAGCTTGGGGACAGTTTCTCCAGATACGCAGTATTTT,CASSLGTVSPDTQYF
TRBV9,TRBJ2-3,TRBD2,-,TGTGCCAGCAGCGTAGTAGCGGGGGGGCCGATGAGTACAGATACGCGGTATTTT,CASSVVAGGPMSTDTRYF
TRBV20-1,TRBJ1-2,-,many,TGCAGTGCTAAACCGCAGGGTACCTATGGCTACACCTTC,CSAKPQGTYGYTF
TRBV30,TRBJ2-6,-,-,TGTGCCTGGAGCGTGTCCGGGGCCAACGTCCTTACTTTC,CAWSVSGANVLTF
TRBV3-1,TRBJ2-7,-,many,TGTGCCAGCAGCCAAGGGACTGTCTCCTACGAGCAGTACTTC,CASSQGTVSYEQYF
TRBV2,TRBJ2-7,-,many,TGTGCCAGCAGCGGGGAACTCGTTAGCTACGAGCAGTACTTC,CASSGELVSYEQYF
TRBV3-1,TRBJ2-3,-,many,TGTGCCAGCAGCCAAATCCGGGATTCCACAGATACGCAGTATTTT,CASSQIRDSTDTQYF
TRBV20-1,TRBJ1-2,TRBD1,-,TGCAGTGCTAGAGATAGGGACAGCGCTAACTATGGCTACACCTTC,CSARDRDSANYGYTF
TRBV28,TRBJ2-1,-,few,TGTGCCAGACAAGGGGGGGCAGTCTCCTACAACGAGCAGTTCTTC,CARQGGAVSYNEQFF
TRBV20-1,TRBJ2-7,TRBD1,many,TGCAGTGCCAGAGATTCCGGGACAGTTTACGAGCAGTACTTC,CSARDSGTVYEQYF
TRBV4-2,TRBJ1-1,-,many,TGTGCCAGCAGCCAATACAGGGAAGGTTTTCTGGCTGAAGCTTTCTTT,CASSQYREGFLAEAFF
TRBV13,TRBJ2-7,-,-,TGTGCCAGCAGCTTTGGGGGCGTGGGGCAGTACTTC,CASSFGGVGQYF
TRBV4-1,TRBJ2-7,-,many,TGCGCCAGCAGCCAAGTTCTCGGCGGGGCCTACGAGCAGTACTTC,CASSQVLGGAYEQYF
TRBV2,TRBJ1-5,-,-,TGTGCCAGCAGTGCAAAGGTGAGCAATCAGCCCCAGCATTTC,CASSAKVSNQPQHF
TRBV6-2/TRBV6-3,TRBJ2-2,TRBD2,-,TGTGCCAGCAGTTATCAGGGACTAGTGGGGGGAAGGAACACCGGTGAGCTGTTTTTT,CASSYQGLVGGRNTGELFF
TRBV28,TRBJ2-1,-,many,TGTGCCAGCAGTTTACCGCACTACAATGAGCAGTTCTTC,CASSLPHYNEQFF
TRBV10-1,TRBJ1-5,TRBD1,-,TGCGCCAACCAATTGAAGGGGGCTGGCAATCAGCCCCAGCATTTT,CANQLKGAGNQPQHF
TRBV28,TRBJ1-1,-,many,TGTGCCAGCAGTTTATGGACAGACAAAACTGAAGCTTTCTTT,CASSLWTDKTEAFF
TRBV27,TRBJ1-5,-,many,TGTGCCAGCAGTCCCGGGACGGAGTATCAGCCCCAGCATTTT,CASSPGTEYQPQHF
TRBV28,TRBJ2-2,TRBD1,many,TGTGCCAGCAGTTTCCTCGATTGGACAGGGAACACCGGGGAGCTGTTTTTT,CASSFLDWTGNTGELFF
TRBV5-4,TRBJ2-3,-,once,TGTGCCAGCAGCTTGGCAGTCGGGGTTTCAGGCACAGATACGCAGTATTTT,CASSLAVGVSGTDTQYF
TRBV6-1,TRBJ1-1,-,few,TGTGCCAGCAGAGCGATTAGAACAGGCCTGGCTGAAGCTTTATTT,CASRAIRTGLAEALF
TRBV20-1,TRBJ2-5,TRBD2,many,TGCAGTGCTAGTAGCGGGGGGCGGTACCAAGAGACCCAGTACTTC,CSASSGGRYQETQYF
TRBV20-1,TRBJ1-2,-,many,TGCAGTGCTAGGAGGGGGGGGAGTAACTATGGCTACACCTTC,CSARRGGSNYGYTF
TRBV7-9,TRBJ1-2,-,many,TGTGCCAGCAGCTACGGACACCTAGCTAACTATGGCTACACCTTC,CASSYGHLANYGYTF
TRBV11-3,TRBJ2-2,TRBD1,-,TGTGCCAGCAGCCCTGGACAGGGAACAAACACCGGGGAGCTGTTTTTT,CASSPGQGTNTGELFF
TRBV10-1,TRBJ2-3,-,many,TGCGCCAGCAGTGGGTTCCAGAGTGTGGATACGCAGTATTTT,CASSGFQSVDTQYF
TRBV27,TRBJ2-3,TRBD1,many,TGTGCCAGCAGACCGGACAGGGGAGGCGCAGATACGCAGTATTTT,CASRPDRGGADTQYF
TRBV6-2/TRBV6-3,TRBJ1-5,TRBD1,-,TGTGCCAGCACCCAAATAGGGACAGGGGGCTGGGATCAGCCCCAGCATTTT,CASTQIGTGGWDQPQHF
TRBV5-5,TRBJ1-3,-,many,TGTGCCAGCAGCTTGGAGCCGGGTTCTGGAAACACCATATATTTT,CASSLEPGSGNTIYF